This TCR beta chain was identified during a study of cytomegalovirus exposure and HLA in healthy donors. Broader study findings: Across HLA loci, a later analysis found differing TCR association rates, with DRB1 most and HLA-C fewest.

Trimming removed 6 bases from V and 8 bases from J; junction bases left unmatched: 9. The CDR3 has 13 amino acids. Per germline, CDR1 SNHLY and CDR2 FYNNEI. With 60 Vbeta and 13 Jbeta primers, the PCR was carried out. Measured with immunoSEQ multiplex PCR; TCRdb has only the in-frame clones, and not every one. The table has 150,000 to 200,000 clones, around four fifths seen once. When sampled, the donors appeared nominally healthy, though they likely had unrecorded immune exposures. A word on this clone: Its target is not known.

Sequencing input: PBMCs. The chain has TRBV2 and TRBJ1-1; TRBD1 matches 7 bases. The receptor was isolated from a woman under 30 in good health and CMV-seronegative. The CDR3 sequence is CASRRDSSTEAFF. The CDR3 DNA reads as TGTGCCAGCAGACGGGACAGCTCCACGGAAGCTTTCTTT. The full variable domain, its missing parts supplied by reference TRBV2 and TRBJ1-1, is EPEVTQTPSHQVTQMGQEVILRCVPISNHLYFYWYRQILGQKVEFLVSFYNNEISEKSEIFDDQFSVERPDGSNFTLKIRSTKLEDSAMYFCASRRDSSTEAFFGQGTRLTVV.